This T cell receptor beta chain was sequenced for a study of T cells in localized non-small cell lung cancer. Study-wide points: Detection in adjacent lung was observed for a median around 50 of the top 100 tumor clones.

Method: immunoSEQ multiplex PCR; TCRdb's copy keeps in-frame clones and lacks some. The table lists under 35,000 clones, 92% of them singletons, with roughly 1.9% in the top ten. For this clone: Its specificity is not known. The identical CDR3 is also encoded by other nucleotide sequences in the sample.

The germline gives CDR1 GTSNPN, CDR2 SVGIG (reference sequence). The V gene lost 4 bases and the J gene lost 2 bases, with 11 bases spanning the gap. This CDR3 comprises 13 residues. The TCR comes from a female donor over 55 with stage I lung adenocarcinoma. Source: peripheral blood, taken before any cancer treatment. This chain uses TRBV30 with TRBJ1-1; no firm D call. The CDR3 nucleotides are TGTGCCTGGACTAACAAGGCTAACACTGAAGCTTTCTTT. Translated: CAWTNKANTEAFF.